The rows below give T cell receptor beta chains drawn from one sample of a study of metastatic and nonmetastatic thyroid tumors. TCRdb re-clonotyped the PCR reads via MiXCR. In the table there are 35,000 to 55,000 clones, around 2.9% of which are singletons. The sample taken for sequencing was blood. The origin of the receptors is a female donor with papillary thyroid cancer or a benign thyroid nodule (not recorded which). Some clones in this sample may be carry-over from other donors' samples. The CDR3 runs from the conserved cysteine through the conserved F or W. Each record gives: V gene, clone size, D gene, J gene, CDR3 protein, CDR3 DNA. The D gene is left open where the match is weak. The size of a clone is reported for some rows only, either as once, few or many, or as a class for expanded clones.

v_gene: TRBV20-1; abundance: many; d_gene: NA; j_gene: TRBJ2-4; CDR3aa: CSARAPSLAKNIQYF; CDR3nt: TGCAGTGCTAGAGCCCCCAGTCTAGCCAAAAACATTCAGTACTTC
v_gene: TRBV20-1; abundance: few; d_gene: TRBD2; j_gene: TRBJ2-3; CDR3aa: CSATTSGETQYF; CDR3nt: TGCAGTGCTACGACTAGCGGGGAGACCCAGTATTTT
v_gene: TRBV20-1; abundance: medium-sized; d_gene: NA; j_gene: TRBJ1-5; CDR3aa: CSAKQGWGNQPQHF; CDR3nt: TGCAGTGCTAAACAGGGTTGGGGCAATCAGCCCCAGCATTTT
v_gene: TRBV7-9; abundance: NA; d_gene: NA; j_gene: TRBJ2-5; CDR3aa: CASSLVGYEETQYF; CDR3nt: TGTGCCAGCAGCTTAGTCGGATACGAAGAGACCCAGTACTTC
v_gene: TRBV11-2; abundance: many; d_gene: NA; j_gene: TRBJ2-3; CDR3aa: CASSFAPSSTDTQYF; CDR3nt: TGTGCCAGCAGCTTTGCCCCTAGCAGCACAGATACGCAGTATTTT
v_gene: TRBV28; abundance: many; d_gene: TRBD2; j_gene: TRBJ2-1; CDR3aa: CASSFAGRAFRIPPFF; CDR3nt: TGTGCCAGCAGTTTCGCGGGGAGGGCCTTTCGGATCCCCCCGTTCTTC
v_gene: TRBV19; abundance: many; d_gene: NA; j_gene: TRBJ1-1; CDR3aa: CASSIVLQDTEAFF; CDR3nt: TGTGCCAGTAGTATAGTCCTACAGGACACTGAAGCTTTCTTT
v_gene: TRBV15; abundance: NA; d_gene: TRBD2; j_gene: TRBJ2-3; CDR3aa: CATAREGQDTQYF; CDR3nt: TGTGCCACCGCCCGGGAGGGCCAAGATACGCAGTATTTT
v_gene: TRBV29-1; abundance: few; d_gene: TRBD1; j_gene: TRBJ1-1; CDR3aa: CSVLTGAATEAFF; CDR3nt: TGCAGCGTTCTAACAGGGGCGGCCACTGAAGCTTTCTTT
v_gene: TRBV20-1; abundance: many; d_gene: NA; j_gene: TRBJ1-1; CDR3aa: CSASLDGNTEAFF; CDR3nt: TGCAGTGCTAGTCTGGACGGGAACACTGAAGCTTTCTTT
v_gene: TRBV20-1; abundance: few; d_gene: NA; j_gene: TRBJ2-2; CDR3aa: CSSGRMNTGELFF; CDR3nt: TGCAGTTCCGGACGGATGAACACCGGGGAGCTGTTTTTT
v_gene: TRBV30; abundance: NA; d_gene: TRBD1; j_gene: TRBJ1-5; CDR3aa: CAWRRAGGETQHF; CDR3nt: TGTGCCTGGAGGAGGGCAGGGGGCGAGACCCAGCATTTT
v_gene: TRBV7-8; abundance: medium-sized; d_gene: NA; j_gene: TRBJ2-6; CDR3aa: CASSLLGRFSGANVLTF; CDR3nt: TGTGCCAGCAGCCTTCTTGGCAGGTTCTCTGGGGCCAACGTCCTGACTTTC
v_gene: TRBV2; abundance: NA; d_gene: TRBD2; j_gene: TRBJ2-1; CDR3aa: CASSETSGKGNEQFF; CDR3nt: TGTGCCAGCAGTGAGACTAGCGGGAAAGGGAATGAGCAGTTCTTC
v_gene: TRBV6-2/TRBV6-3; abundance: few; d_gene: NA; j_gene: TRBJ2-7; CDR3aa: CASSVGEASYEQYF; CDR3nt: TGTGCCAGCAGTGTAGGGGAGGCCTCCTACGAGCAGTACTTC
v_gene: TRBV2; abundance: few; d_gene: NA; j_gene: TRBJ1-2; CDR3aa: CASQTGEDYGYTF; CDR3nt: TGTGCTAGCCAAACAGGAGAGGACTATGGCTACACCTTC
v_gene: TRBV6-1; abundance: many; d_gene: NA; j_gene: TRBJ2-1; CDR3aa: CASSFSYNEQFF; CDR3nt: TGTGCCAGCAGTTTCTCCTACAATGAGCAGTTCTTC
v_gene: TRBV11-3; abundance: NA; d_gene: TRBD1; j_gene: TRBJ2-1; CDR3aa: CASSTYDRDAEQFF; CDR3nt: TGTGCCAGCAGCACCTACGACAGGGACGCTGAGCAGTTCTTC
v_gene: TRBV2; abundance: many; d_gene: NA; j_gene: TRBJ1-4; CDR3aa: CASSERMDEKLFF; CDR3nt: TGTGCCAGCAGTGAAAGAATGGATGAAAAACTGTTTTTT
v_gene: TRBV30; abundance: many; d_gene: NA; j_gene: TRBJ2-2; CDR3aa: CAWSRANTGELFF; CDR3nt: TGTGCCTGGTCCCGGGCGAACACCGGGGAGCTGTTTTTT
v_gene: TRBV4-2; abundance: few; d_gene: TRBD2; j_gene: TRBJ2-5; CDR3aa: CASSQAGGVETQYF; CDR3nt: TGTGCCAGCAGCCAAGCGGGAGGAGTGGAGACCCAGTACTTC
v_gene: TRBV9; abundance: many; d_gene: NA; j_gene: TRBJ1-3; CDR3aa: CASSSPGAGNTIYF; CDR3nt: TGTGCCAGCAGCTCACCCGGGGCTGGAAACACCATATATTTT
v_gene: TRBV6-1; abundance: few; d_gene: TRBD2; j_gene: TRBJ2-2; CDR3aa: CASSERRLAENTGELFF; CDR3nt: TGTGCCAGCAGTGAACGGAGACTAGCGGAGAACACCGGGGAGCTGTTTTTT
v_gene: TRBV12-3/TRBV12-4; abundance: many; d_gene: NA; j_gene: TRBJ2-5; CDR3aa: CASRPGTLKTQYF; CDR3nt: TGTGCCAGCAGACCCGGGACCTTAAAGACCCAGTACTTC